The 5 T cell receptor beta chains in this list originate from one sample, sequenced in a study of cytomegalovirus exposure and HLA in healthy donors. Researchers ran the PCR with 60 Vbeta and 13 Jbeta primers. Clones were read by immunoSEQ multiplex PCR, and TCRdb kept only the in-frame ones, dropping some. The sample records about 200,000 clones, approximately 70% being singletons. The sequenced sample consisted of PBMCs. These receptors originate from a woman in her twenties or thirties in good health and CMV-seronegative.

V usage is TRBV5-1 and J usage is TRBJ2-5; the D is unclear. The DNA end lines up better with TRBJ2-7; the J call may be wrong. Looked up from germline, CDR1 is SGHRS and CDR2 is YFSETQ. This CDR3 contains 15 residues. CDR3 sequence (DNA): TGCGCCAGCAGCCCTACGGGTCTCTTTAACTACGAGCAGTACTTC. It codes for CASSPTGLFNYEQYF.

The chain combines TRBV30 with TRBJ1-2, with D hard to call. The CDR3 covers 13 residues. With 0 bases removed from V and 8 bases from J, the gap between germline ends came to 13 bases. CDR1 GTSNPN and CDR2 SVGIG come from the germline V gene (reference sequence). CDR3: CAWSVRGTEGYTF. The CDR3 DNA sequence: TGTGCCTGGAGTGTACGAGGTACGGAAGGCTACACCTTC.

This clone was counted between two and nine times. The chain employs TRBV4-1 and TRBJ1-5; 7 nucleotides align to TRBD1. Trimming took 2 bases from V and 3 from J; bases not matched to a gene: 4. Germline V gene lookup returns CDR1 MGHRA and CDR2 YSYEKL. CDR3 size: 15 residues. The CDR3 is CASSQLQGVNQPQHF. CDR3 sequence (DNA): TGCGCCAGCAGCCAACTCCAGGGGGTCAATCAGCCCCAGCATTTT.

The V gene is TRBV19, the J gene TRBJ1-3, with 7 bases identical to TRBD1. Germline V lookup: CDR1 LNHDA, CDR2 SQIVND (reference sequence). CDR3 length equals 14 residues. The V gene end was trimmed by 10 bases and the J gene end by 4 bases; junction bases not matched to a gene: 10. The CDR3 region has the DNA TGTGCCACCTCTCAGACAGGGCGAGGAAACACCATATATTTT. Translation: CATSQTGRGNTIYF.

The chain combines TRBV5-4 with TRBJ2-3; a weak D match, TRBD2 (7 bases). The CDR3 is 17 amino acids. V dropped 4 bases and J dropped 2 bases, with 20 bases sitting between them. CDR1 is SGHNT, CDR2 YYREEE, per germline (reference sequence). CDR3 protein: CASSDAQGAGATDTQYF. DNA for the CDR3: TGTGCCAGCAGCGACGCCCAGGGCGCGGGGGCCACAGATACGCAGTATTTT.